This T cell receptor (beta chain) was sequenced for a study of CD8 T cells in ankylosing spondylitis. This clonotype was found many times. What it recognizes is unknown. Germline-derived CDR1 and CDR2 are SGHKS and YYEKEE (reference sequence). The junction had 5 bases not matched to a gene; V was cut back by 0 bases and J by 14 bases. The CDR3 has 13 amino acids. Study outcomes and limitations: What seemed typical of ankylosing spondylitis blood was a TCR beta motif built from about 8 highly homologous variants.

Molecular-barcoded quantitative 5'-RACE produced these TCR beta libraries. TCRdb reanalysed the 5' RACE reads using MiXCR and keeps one entry per CDR3 protein. The sample records about 500,000 distinct CDR3 sequences, under 5.5% being singletons. This clonotype was sampled from a male donor with ankylosing spondylitis. The source material was blood, either unsorted or a sorted T cell fraction (not recorded which). The gene calls are TRBV5-5 and TRBJ2-1; 10 bases line up with TRBD1. Written as DNA, the CDR3 is TGTGCCAGCAGCTTGGCCGGAGGGACAGGGGAGTTCTTC. This codes for CASSLAGGTGEFF.